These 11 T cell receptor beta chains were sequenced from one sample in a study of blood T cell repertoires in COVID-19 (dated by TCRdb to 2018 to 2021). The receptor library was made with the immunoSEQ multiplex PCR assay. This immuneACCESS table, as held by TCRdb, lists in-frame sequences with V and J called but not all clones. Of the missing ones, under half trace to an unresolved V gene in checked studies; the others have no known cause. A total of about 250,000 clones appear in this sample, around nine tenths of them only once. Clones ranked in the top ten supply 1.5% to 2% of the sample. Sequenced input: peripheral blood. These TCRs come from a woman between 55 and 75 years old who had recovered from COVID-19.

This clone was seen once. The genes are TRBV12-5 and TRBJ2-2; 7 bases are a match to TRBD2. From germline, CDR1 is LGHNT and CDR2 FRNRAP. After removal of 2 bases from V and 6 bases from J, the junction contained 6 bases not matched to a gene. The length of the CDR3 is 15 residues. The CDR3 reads CASGLSSGRAGELFF. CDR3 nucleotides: TGTGCTAGTGGTTTGTCGTCAGGGAGGGCCGGGGAGCTGTTTTTT.

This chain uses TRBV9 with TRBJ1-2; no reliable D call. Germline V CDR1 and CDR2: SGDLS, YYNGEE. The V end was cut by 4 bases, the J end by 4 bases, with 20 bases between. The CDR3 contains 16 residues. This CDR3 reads CASSPGRSPYPYGYTF. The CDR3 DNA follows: TGTGCCAGCAGCCCCGGGAGGAGCCCTTATCCCTATGGCTACACCTTC.

In DNA form, the CDR3 reads TGCGCCAGCAGCTTAGGTTTCGGACAGGTCTACCAGAACACTGAAGCTTTCTTT. Amino acids: CASSLGFGQVYQNTEAFF. The chain employs TRBV5-1 and TRBJ1-1; TRBD1 matches at 7 bases. Germline V CDR1 and CDR2: SGHRS, YFSETQ. Trimming at V came to 2 bases and at J to 1 base, leaving 14 bases not matched to a gene. The CDR3 is 18 residues long.

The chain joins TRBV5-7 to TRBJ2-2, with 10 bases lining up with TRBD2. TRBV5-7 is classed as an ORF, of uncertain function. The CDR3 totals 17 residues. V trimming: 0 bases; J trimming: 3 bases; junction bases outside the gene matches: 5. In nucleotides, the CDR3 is TGTGCCAGCAGCTTGGTGTGGCTAGCGGGGGACACCGGGGAGCTGTTTTTT. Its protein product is CASSLVWLAGDTGELFF.

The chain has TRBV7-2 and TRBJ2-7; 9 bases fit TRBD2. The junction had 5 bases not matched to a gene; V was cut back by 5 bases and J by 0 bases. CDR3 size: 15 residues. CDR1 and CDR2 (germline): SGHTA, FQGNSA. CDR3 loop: CASSGRTSASYEQYF. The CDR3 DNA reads TGTGCCAGCAGCGGGCGGACTAGCGCCTCCTACGAGCAGTACTTC.

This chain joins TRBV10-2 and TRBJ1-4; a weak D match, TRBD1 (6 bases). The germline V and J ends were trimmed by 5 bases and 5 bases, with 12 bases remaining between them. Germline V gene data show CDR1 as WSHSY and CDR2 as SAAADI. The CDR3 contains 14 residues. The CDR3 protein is CASSRDTLNEKLFF. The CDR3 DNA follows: TGCGCCAGCAGTCGGGACACTTTAAATGAAAAACTGTTTTTT.

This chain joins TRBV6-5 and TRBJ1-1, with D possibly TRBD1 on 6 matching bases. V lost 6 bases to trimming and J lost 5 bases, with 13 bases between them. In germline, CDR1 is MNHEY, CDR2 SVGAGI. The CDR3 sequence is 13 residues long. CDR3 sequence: CASSQGRRTEAFF. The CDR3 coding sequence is TGTGCCAGCAGCCAGGGGCGGAGGACTGAAGCTTTCTTT.

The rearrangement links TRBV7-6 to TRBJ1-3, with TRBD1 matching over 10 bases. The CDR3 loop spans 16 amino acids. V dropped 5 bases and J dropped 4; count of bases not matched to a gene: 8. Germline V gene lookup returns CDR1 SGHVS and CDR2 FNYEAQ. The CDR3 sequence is CASSPDRGLRGNTIYF. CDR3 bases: TGTGCCAGCAGCCCAGACAGGGGGCTAAGAGGAAACACCATATATTTT.

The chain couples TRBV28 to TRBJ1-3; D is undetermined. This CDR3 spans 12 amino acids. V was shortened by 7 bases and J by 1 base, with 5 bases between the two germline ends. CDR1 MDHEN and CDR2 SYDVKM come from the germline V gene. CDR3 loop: CASTHSGNTIYF. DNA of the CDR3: TGTGCCAGCACCCATTCTGGAAACACCATATATTTT.

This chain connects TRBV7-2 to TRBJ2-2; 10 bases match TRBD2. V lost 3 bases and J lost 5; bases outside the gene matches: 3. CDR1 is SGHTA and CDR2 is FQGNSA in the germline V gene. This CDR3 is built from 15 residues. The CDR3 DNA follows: TGTGCCAGCAGCTTTGCTAGCGGGGGTACCGGGGAGCTGTTTTTT. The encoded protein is CASSFASGGTGELFF.

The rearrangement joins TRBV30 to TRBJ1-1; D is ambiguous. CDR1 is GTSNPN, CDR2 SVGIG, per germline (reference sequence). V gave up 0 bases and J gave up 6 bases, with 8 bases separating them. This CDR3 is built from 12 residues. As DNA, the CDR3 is TGTGCCTGGAGTGTAGAGGTCCCTGAAGCTTTCTTT. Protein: CAWSVEVPEAFF.